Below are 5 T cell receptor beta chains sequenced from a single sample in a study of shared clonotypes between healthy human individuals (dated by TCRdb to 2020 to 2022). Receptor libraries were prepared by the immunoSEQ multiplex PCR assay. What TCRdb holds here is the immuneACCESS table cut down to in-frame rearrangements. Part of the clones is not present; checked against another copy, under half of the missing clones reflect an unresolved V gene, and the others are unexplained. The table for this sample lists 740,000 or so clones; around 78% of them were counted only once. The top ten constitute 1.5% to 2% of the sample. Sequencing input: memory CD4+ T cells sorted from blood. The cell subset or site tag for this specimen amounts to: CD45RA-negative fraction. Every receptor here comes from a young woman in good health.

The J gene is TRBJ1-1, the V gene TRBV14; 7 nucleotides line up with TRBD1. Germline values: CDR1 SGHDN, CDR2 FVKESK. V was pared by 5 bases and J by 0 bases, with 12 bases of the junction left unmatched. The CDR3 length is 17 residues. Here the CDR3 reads CASSLRTGFFMNTEAFF. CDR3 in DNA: TGTGCCAGCAGCTTACGGACAGGCTTTTTCATGAACACTGAAGCTTTCTTT.

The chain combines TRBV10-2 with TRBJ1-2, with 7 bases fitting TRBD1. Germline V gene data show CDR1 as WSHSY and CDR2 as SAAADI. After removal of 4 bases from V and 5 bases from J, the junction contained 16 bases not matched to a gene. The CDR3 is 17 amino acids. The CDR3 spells CASSGGTADEDIYGYTF. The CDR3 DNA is TGCGCCAGCAGTGGAGGGACAGCCGATGAAGATATTTATGGCTACACCTTC.

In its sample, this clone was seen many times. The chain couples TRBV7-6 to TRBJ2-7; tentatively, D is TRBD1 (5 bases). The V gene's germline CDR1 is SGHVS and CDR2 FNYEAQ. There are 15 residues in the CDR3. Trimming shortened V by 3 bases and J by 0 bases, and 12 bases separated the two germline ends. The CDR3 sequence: CASSLTASSSYEQYF. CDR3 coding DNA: TGTGCCAGCAGCTTGACAGCCTCGAGCTCCTACGAGCAGTACTTC.

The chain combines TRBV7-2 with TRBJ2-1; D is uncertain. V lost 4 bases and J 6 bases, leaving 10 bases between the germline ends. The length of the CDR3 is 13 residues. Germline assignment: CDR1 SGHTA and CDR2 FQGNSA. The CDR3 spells CASSSVRVNEQFF. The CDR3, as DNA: TGTGCCAGCAGCTCCGTTAGGGTCAATGAGCAGTTCTTC.

The CDR3 is CASSLKKLETQYF. DNA of the CDR3: TGTGCCAGCAGCTTGAAAAAGCTGGAGACCCAGTACTTC. The chain combines TRBV5-8 with TRBJ2-5, with no clear D. This CDR3 contains 13 residues. Between the trimmed V and J ends, which lost 1 base and 5 bases, there was a span of 9 bases. Germline values: CDR1 SGHTS, CDR2 YDEGEE.